This T cell receptor (beta chain) comes out of a study of blood T cell repertoires in COVID-19. Study context: PBMCs, B-cell-depleted T cells, or T cells provided the cDNA or gDNA that made up the material.

In the authors' methods: For nucleated cells, counts were estimated from reference gene primer amplification. The repertoire was sequenced with immunoSEQ multiplex PCR; TCRdb's copy has only in-frame clones and lacks some. The DNA was the basis for D and trimming; V, J and clone size are from that table. The profile covers about 130,000 clones, with under 90% appearing a single time and more than 10% taken by the ten largest. This clone was counted a few times. The germline CDR1 and CDR2 sequences are LNHDA and SQIVND (reference sequence). V lost 4 bases, J lost 5 bases, and 7 bases stayed unmatched. This CDR3 is 15 amino acids long.

Sequenced material: peripheral blood. V and J are TRBV19 and TRBJ1-4; 7 nucleotides agree with TRBD1. The sequence came from a woman aged 60-70 years with acute or convalescent COVID-19. The CDR3 nucleotides read TGTGCCAGTAGTAAGGAGTGGGGACAGAATGAAAAACTGTTTTTT. Encoded protein: CASSKEWGQNEKLFF.